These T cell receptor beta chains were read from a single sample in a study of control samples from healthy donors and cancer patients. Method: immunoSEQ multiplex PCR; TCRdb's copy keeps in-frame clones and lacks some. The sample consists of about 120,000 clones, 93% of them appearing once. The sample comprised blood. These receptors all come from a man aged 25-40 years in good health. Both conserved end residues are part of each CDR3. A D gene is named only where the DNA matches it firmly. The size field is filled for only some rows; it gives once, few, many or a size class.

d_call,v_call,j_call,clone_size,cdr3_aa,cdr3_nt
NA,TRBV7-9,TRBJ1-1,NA,CASSSFGTEAFF,TGTGCCAGCAGCTCTTTTGGGACTGAAGCTTTCTTT
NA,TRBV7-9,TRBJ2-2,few,CASSLSGELFF,TGTGCCAGCAGCTTATCCGGGGAGCTGTTTTTT
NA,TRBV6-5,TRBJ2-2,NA,CASSTAWGTGELFF,TGTGCCAGCAGTACAGCATGGGGCACCGGGGAGCTGTTTTTT
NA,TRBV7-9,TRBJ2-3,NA,CASSLGQYTDTQYF,TGTGCCAGCAGCTTGGGCCAGTACACAGATACGCAGTATTTT
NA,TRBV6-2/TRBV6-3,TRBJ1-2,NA,CASSGNGYTF,TGTGCCAGCAGTGGCAATGGCTACACCTTC
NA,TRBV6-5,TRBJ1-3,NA,CASSYGPFSGNTIYF,TGTGCCAGCAGTTATGGCCCTTTCTCTGGAAACACCATATATTTT
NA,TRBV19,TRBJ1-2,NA,CASKGTYYGYTF,TGTGCCAGTAAAGGGACGTACTATGGCTACACCTTC
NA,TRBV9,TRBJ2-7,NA,CASSVDGSTYEQYF,TGTGCCAGCAGCGTAGATGGATCAACCTACGAGCAGTACTTC
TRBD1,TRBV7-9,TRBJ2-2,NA,CASSPGTGSASTGELFF,TGTGCCAGCAGCCCCGGGACAGGGAGCGCCAGCACCGGGGAGCTGTTTTTT
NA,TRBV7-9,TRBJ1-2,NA,CASSLGSGRDDYGYTF,TGTGCCAGCAGCTTAGGGTCCGGCCGGGACGACTATGGCTACACCTTC
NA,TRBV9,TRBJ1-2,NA,CASSTERGGYTF,TGTGCCAGCAGCACGGAAAGGGGTGGCTACACCTTC
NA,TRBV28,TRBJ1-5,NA,CASSLRLLWATVSNQPQHF,TGTGCCAGCAGTTTGCGCCTTCTCTGGGCAACAGTTAGCAATCAGCCCCAGCATTTT
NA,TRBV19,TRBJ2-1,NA,CASSISGGEQFF,TGTGCCAGTAGTATATCAGGAGGGGAGCAGTTCTTC
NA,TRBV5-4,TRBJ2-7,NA,CASSLRGAGEQYF,TGTGCCAGCAGCTTGCGGGGGGCGGGAGAGCAGTACTTC
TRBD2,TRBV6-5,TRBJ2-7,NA,CASIHPIRPSGALF,TGTGCCAGCATCCACCCAATTAGGCCTAGCGGGGCCCTCTTC
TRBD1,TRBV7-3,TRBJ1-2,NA,CASSRPGGGGYTF,TGTGCCAGCAGCCGTCCAGGGGGCGGTGGCTACACCTTC
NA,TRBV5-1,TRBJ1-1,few,CASSLELWGAEAFF,TGCGCCAGCAGCTTGGAACTTTGGGGTGCTGAAGCTTTCTTT
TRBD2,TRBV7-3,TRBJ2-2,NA,CASGSPGLAGGPDTGELFF,TGTGCCAGCGGCTCACCGGGACTAGCGGGGGGGCCCGACACCGGGGAGCTGTTTTTT
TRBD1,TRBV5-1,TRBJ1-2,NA,CASSLDRGRNGYTF,TGCGCCAGCAGCTTGGACAGGGGGCGGAATGGCTACACCTTC
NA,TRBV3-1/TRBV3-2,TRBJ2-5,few,CASSPYSGTGEQKTQYF,TGTGCCAGCAGCCCTTATAGCGGAACGGGGGAGCAGAAGACCCAGTACTTC
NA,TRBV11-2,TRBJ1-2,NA,CASSSGRIYGYTF,TGTGCCAGCAGCTCAGGACGGATCTATGGCTACACCTTC
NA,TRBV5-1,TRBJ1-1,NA,CASSFEQGGTEAFF,TGCGCCAGCAGCTTCGAACAGGGTGGGACTGAAGCTTTCTTT
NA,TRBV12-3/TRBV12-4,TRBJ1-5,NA,CASRKSGFQPQHF,TGTGCCAGCAGAAAGTCGGGCTTTCAGCCCCAGCATTTT
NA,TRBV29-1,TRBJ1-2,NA,CSAFSYGYTF,TGCAGCGCATTTAGCTATGGCTACACCTTC
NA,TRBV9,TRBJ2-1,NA,CASSVRLGYDEQFF,TGTGCCAGCAGCGTGAGACTAGGGTACGATGAGCAGTTCTTC
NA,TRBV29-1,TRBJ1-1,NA,CSVERRAVGANTEAFF,TGCAGCGTTGAACGGAGGGCGGTCGGGGCGAACACTGAAGCTTTCTTT
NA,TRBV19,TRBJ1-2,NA,CAGRGGTNYGYTF,TGTGCCGGTAGAGGAGGGACTAACTATGGCTACACCTTC
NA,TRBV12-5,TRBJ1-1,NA,CASGFDRMNTEAFF,TGTGCTAGTGGTTTCGACAGAATGAACACTGAAGCTTTCTTT
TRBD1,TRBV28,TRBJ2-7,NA,CASTGQAPYEQYF,TGTGCCAGCACGGGACAGGCTCCCTACGAGCAGTACTTC
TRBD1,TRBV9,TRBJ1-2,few,CASREQGIRGGYTF,TGTGCCAGCAGAGAACAGGGGATACGTGGGGGCTACACCTTC
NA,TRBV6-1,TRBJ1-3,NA,CASSEVVRVSGNTIYF,TGTGCCAGCAGTGAAGTAGTCAGAGTTTCTGGAAACACCATATATTTT
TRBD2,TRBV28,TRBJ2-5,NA,CASCGGEFIQETQYF,TGTGCCAGCTGTGGGGGGGAGTTCATCCAAGAGACCCAGTACTTC
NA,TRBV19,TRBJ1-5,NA,CASSTTLNSNQPQHF,TGTGCCAGTAGCACAACCCTCAATAGCAATCAGCCCCAGCATTTT
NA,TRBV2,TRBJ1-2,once,CASSPPGGGSYGYTF,TGTGCCAGCAGTCCCCCGGGGGGCGGGTCCTATGGCTACACCTTC
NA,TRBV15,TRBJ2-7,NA,CATSKAPDSYEQYF,TGTGCCACCAGCAAAGCCCCCGACAGCTACGAGCAGTACTTC
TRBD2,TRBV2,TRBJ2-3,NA,CASWASGYTDTQYF,TGTGCCAGCTGGGCTAGCGGATACACAGATACGCAGTATTTT
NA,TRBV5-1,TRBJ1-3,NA,CASSKTQVGSGNTIYF,TGCGCCAGCAGCAAAACCCAGGTGGGCTCTGGAAACACCATATATTTT
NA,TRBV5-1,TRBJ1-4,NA,CASSLRGPATNEKLFF,TGCGCCAGCAGCTTGAGGGGCCCAGCAACTAATGAAAAACTGTTTTTT
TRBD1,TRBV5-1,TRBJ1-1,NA,CASRPVGQGITEAFF,TGCGCCAGCAGACCCGTTGGACAGGGGATCACTGAAGCTTTCTTT
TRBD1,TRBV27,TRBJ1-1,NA,CASSSRQGMNTEAFF,TGTGCCAGCAGTTCCCGACAGGGGATGAACACTGAAGCTTTCTTT
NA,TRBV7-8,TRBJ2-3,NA,CASSWGPGGTQYF,TGTGCCAGCAGCTGGGGGCCGGGGGGTACGCAGTATTTT
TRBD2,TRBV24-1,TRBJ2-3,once,CATSDRLAGGTDTQYF,TGTGCCACCAGTGATAGACTAGCGGGGGGCACAGATACGCAGTATTTT
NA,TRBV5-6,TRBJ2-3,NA,CASSFRGPFTDTQYF,TGTGCCAGCAGCTTCCGAGGGCCATTCACAGATACGCAGTATTTT
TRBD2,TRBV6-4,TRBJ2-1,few,CASSDSGGSSNEQFF,TGTGCCAGCAGTGATAGCGGGGGGTCCTCCAATGAGCAGTTCTTC
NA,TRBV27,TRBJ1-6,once,CASSLWDSPLHF,TGTGCCAGCAGTTTATGGGATTCACCCCTCCACTTT
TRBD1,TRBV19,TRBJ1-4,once,CASRGTGSEKLFF,TGTGCCAGTAGGGGGACAGGGAGTGAAAAACTGTTTTTT
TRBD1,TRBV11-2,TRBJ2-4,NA,CASSLGDRGDIQYF,TGTGCCAGCAGCTTAGGGGACAGGGGGGACATTCAGTACTTC
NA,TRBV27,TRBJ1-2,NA,CASSLGLNYGYTF,TGTGCCAGCAGCCTGGGACTCAACTATGGCTACACCTTC
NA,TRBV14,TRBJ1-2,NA,CASSQATGGGGYTF,TGTGCCAGCAGCCAAGCTACAGGAGGAGGGGGCTACACCTTC
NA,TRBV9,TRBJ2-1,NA,CASSAPGSLANEQFF,TGTGCCAGCAGCGCGCCGGGCTCACTGGCCAATGAGCAGTTCTTC
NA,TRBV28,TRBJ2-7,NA,CASKNSGTSEQYF,TGTGCCAGCAAAAACAGTGGGACTTCCGAGCAGTACTTC
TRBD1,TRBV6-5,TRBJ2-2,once,CASSGQGNTGELFF,TGTGCCAGTTCGGGACAGGGCAACACCGGGGAGCTGTTTTTT
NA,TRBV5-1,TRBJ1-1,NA,CASSLVGSEAFF,TGCGCCAGCAGCTTGGTCGGCAGTGAAGCTTTCTTT
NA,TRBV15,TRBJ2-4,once,CATSTARSSTSLAKNIQYF,TGTGCCACCAGCACAGCAAGGAGCAGCACTTCGCTAGCCAAAAACATTCAGTACTTC
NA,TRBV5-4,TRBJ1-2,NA,CASSLEEDGSPYGYTF,TGTGCCAGCAGCTTGGAAGAGGACGGATCGCCCTATGGCTACACCTTC
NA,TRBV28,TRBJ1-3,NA,CASSQRQDLSGNTIYF,TGTGCCAGCAGCCAACGACAGGACCTCTCTGGAAACACCATATATTTT
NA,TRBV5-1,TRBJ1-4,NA,CASSPRGRDNEKLFF,TGCGCCAGCAGCCCACGCGGACGGGACAATGAAAAACTGTTTTTT